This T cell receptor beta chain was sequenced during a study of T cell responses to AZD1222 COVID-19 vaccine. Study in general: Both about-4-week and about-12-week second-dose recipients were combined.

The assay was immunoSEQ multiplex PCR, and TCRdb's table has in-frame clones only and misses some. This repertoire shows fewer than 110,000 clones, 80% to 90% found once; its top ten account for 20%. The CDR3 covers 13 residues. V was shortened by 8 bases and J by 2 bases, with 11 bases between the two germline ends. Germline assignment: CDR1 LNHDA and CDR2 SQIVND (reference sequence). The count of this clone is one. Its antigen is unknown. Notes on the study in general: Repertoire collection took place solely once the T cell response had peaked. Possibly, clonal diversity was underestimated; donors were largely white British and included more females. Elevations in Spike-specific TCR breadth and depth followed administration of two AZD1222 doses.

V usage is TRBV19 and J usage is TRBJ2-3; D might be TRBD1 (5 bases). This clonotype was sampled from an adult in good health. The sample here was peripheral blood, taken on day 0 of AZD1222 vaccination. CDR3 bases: TGTGCCAGTGGTACGACAGTCACAGATACGCAGTATTTT. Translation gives CASGTTVTDTQYF.